This section outlines one T cell receptor (beta chain) sequence together with its context. The sample originates from a study of blood T cell repertoires in COVID-19. Study-wide background: Whether acute or convalescent, the COVID-19 samples came from the United States, Italy and Spain. Nucleic acid was either cDNA or gDNA, and it came from T cells, B-cell-depleted T cells, or PBMCs.

Patients of the Seattle cohort, enrolled during active infection, were followed longitudinally. Germline values: CDR1 MNHEY, CDR2 SMNVEV (reference sequence). Between the trimmed V and J ends, which lost 5 bases and 6 bases, there was a span of 28 bases. The CDR3 loop spans 18 amino acids. The authors' processing: Amplified reference gene primers provided the basis for estimating nucleated cell counts. Sequenced by immunoSEQ multiplex PCR; TCRdb stores in-frame clones only, minus some. Clone size and the V and J calls come from that table; the DNA yielded D and trimming. The repertoire has 200,000 to 250,000 clones, 82% of them found once; the top ten carry approximately 5.2%.

The specimen sequenced was peripheral blood. The source is a woman aged 70-85 years with COVID-19, enrolled during active disease. The genes are TRBV27 and TRBJ1-2; maybe TRBD1 (6 bases). The CDR3 reads CASSEGGAPGPGEHGYTF. The CDR3 nucleotides are TGTGCCAGCAGTGAAGGGGGGGCTCCGGGACCGGGAGAACATGGCTACACCTTC.